What follows are 27 T cell receptor beta chains derived from one specimen sequenced in a study of blood T cells in healthy people across ages. Together with a sample-barcoded 5' primer, a J-beta primer mix was included in a second PCR lasting 7 to 11 cycles. MiXCR, applied by TCRdb to the 5' RACE reads, yields one record per CDR3 protein. The data show 870,000 or so distinct CDR3 sequences, 29% seen once. Sequencing input: blood. The receptors come from a woman over 75 in good health.

In its sample, this clonotype was seen many times. This chain links TRBV12-3 or TRBV12-4 with TRBJ1-5; 7 nucleotides line up with TRBD1. Germline trimming cut 0 bases from V and 9 bases from J; bases unmatched to any gene: 8. The CDR3 spans 15 residues. CDR3 DNA sequence: TGTGCCAGCAGTTTAGCCAGGGGGATGATGGCGCCCCAGCATTTT. Its protein product is CASSLARGMMAPQHF.

Points on this clonotype: A much larger clone sits a single nucleotide away, making a read error possible. The J gene is TRBJ2-1, the V gene TRBV7-9; TRBD2 matches at 8 bases. CDR1 is SEHNR, CDR2 FQNEAQ, per germline (reference sequence). CDR3 length: 15 residues. CDR3 nucleotides: TGTGCCAACAGCCGGCTCGCGGGGGGTAACAATGAGCAGTTCTTC. Translation gives CANSRLAGGNNEQFF.

The chain recombines TRBV7-2 with TRBJ2-5; 8 bases map to TRBD1. V dropped 8 bases and J dropped 4; count of bases not matched to a gene: 6. The CDR3 is 13 residues long. In germline, CDR1 is SGHTA, CDR2 FQGNSA. CDR3 sequence (DNA): TGTGCCAGCCAGGGCCAGGGGGCAGAGACCCAGTACTTC. This encodes CASQGQGAETQYF.

This chain links TRBV28 with TRBJ1-1; a possible D gene is TRBD1 (6 bases). This CDR3 comprises 15 residues. From germline, CDR1 is MDHEN and CDR2 SYDVKM. Trimming took off 4 bases at V and 2 bases at J, with 14 bases between the two ends. CDR3 nucleotide sequence: TGTGCCAGCAGTTCCCCCGGGACAAATAACACTGAAGCTTTCTTT. It is translated as CASSSPGTNNTEAFF. Using reference TRBV28 and TRBJ1-1 for the parts outside the CDR3, the full variable domain is DVKVTQSSRYLVKRTGEKVFLECVQDMDHENMFWYRQDPGLGLRLIYFSYDVKMKEKGDIPEGYSVSREKKERFSLILESASTNQTSMYLCASSSPGTNNTEAFFGQGTRLTVV.

Many counts were recorded for this clonotype. This rearrangement joins TRBV12-3 or TRBV12-4 to TRBJ2-1, with 8 bases identical to TRBD1. V was clipped by 5 bases and J by 6 bases; unmatched bases: 9. The CDR3 sequence is 15 residues long. CDR3 nucleotides: TGTGCCAGCAGTGGGCAATTCGGGACAGGCAATGAGCAGTTCTTC. Protein product: CASSGQFGTGNEQFF.

This clonotype was seen only a few times. The gene calls are TRBV20-1 and TRBJ2-3; 9 bases agree with TRBD2. The CDR3 runs to 12 residues. The V gene's germline CDR1 is DFQATT and CDR2 SNEGSKA (reference sequence). CDR3: CRFSGGSDTQYF. The CDR3 bases are TGCAGATTTAGCGGGGGCTCAGATACGCAGTATTTT.

This clonotype was seen a few times. The chain links TRBV11-3 to TRBJ2-1, with TRBD2 matching 13 bases. Germline trimming cut 5 bases from V and 7 bases from J; bases unmatched to any gene: 8. CDR1 SGHNT and CDR2 YENEEA come from the germline V gene. This CDR3 contains 16 residues. CDR3 coding DNA: TGTGCCAGCAGCCCCCGACTAGCGGGGGGTCGGAATGAGCAGTTCTTC. Protein sequence: CASSPRLAGGRNEQFF.

A note on this clonotype: A junction end diverges from the germline sequence, so it may reflect a read error. This chain joins TRBV11-2 and TRBJ2-4, with D tentatively TRBD2 (5 bases). CDR3 length: 15 amino acids. In germline, CDR1 is SGHAT, CDR2 FQNNGV. This CDR3 is CASSLAGNLKNIRYF. DNA of the CDR3: TGTGCCAGCAGCTTAGCGGGAAACCTCAAAAACATTCGGTACTTC.

Points on this clonotype: Just one base apart from a much larger clone, this may be a read error. The rearrangement uses TRBV12-3 or TRBV12-4 and TRBJ1-6; the D is unclear. V was cut by 7 bases and J by 9 bases, with 13 bases left in between. The CDR3 spans 13 residues. The CDR3 DNA follows: TGTGCCAGCAAGACTGGAGCGGGTTCACCCCTCCACTTT. This encodes CASKTGAGSPLHF.

Ten or more counts support this clonotype. V usage is TRBV5-1 and J usage is TRBJ2-3, with D tentatively TRBD1 (5 bases). Trimming took off 6 bases at V and 10 bases at J, with 12 bases between the two ends. The CDR3 covers 11 residues. The germline V gene encodes CDR1 SGHRS and CDR2 YFSETQ. The CDR3 coding sequence is TGCGCCAGCAAAGAAAGGGGCGCGCAGTATTTT. Protein sequence: CASKERGAQYF.

This clonotype was detected only a few times. A read error may be the cause here, since a much bigger clone is one base away. The chain has TRBV11-2 and TRBJ2-7; 7 bases are a match to TRBD1. This CDR3 comprises 14 residues. Germline V CDR1 and CDR2: SGHAT, FQNNGV. The CDR3 sequence is CARSLSYRGGEQYF. CDR3 DNA sequence: TGTGCCCGCAGCTTGTCCTACAGGGGTGGGGAGCAGTACTTC.

This clonotype was found a few times. The J gene is TRBJ2-2, the V gene TRBV7-2, with 10 nucleotides matching TRBD2. This CDR3 contains 18 residues. V lost 3 bases, J lost 0 bases, and 7 bases stayed unmatched. Germline V gene lookup returns CDR1 SGHTA and CDR2 FQGNSA. CDR3 sequence (DNA): TGTGCCAGCAGCTTTCCGGGACTAGCGCTTCCGAACACCGGGGAGCTGTTTTTT. Protein product: CASSFPGLALPNTGELFF.

About this clonotype: A much larger clone lies one base from this, so it may be a read error. The gene calls are TRBV14 and TRBJ2-3; D is ambiguous. This CDR3 is built from 12 residues. Trimming left V 0 bases short and J 8 bases short, with 6 bases between. Germline V gives CDR1 SGHDN, CDR2 FVKESK. CDR3 sequence (DNA): TGTGCCAGCAGCCAAGATAGACGTACGCAGTATTTT. This gives the protein CASSQDRRTQYF.

This clonotype occurred a few times. The rearrangement joins TRBV20-1 to TRBJ2-3; 9 nucleotides line up with TRBD2. Germline values: CDR1 DFQATT, CDR2 SNEGSKA (reference sequence). The CDR3 is 14 residues long. With 4 bases clipped from V and 2 bases from J, the junction kept 4 bases outside the gene matches. CDR3 region: CSATTSGVTDTQYF. In nucleotides, the CDR3 is TGCAGTGCTACGACTAGCGGAGTCACAGATACGCAGTATTTT.

About this clonotype: The CDR3 ends on some other residue instead of the conserved phenylalanine or tryptophan, so this is likely a read error. The chain carries TRBV6-1 and TRBJ1-5; no definite D call. The CDR3 has 16 amino acids. Per the germline V gene, CDR1 is MNHNS and CDR2 is SASEGT. The ends were cut back, 9 bases at V and 1 base at J, with 19 bases in the middle. The CDR3 sequence: CASGRTHLGSNQPQHL. CDR3 DNA: TGTGCCAGTGGACGGACCCACCTTGGGAGCAATCAGCCCCAGCATTTG.

This chain links TRBV20-1 with TRBJ2-5, with D possibly TRBD1 on 5 matching bases. The germline V gene has CDR1 DFQATT and CDR2 SNEGSKA (reference sequence). This CDR3 comprises 16 residues. V was cut by 4 bases and J by 1 base, with 19 bases left in between. CDR3 in DNA: TGCAGTGCTACCCTAGACACAACAGGCCTCCAAGAGACCCAGTACTTC. Its protein is CSATLDTTGLQETQYF.

This clonotype was seen a handful of times. This sequence may be a read error, since a much larger clone differs from it by one base. This chain links TRBV7-2 with TRBJ2-4; TRBD2 matches at 11 bases. Losses at the gene ends were 0 bases for V and 1 base for J; bases not matched to a gene: 8. The CDR3 length is 19 residues. Germline V lookup: CDR1 SGHTA, CDR2 FQGNSA. The CDR3 DNA sequence: TGTGCCAGCAGCTTAGCGGCTAGCGGGGGGCCGAGGGCCAAAAACATTCAGTACTTC. Residues: CASSLAASGGPRAKNIQYF.

V is TRBV19 and J is TRBJ1-6, with D maybe TRBD1 (5 bases). CDR1 and CDR2 (germline): LNHDA, SQIVND (reference sequence). Trimming stripped 6 bases from V and 3 bases from J, with 18 bases between. This CDR3 region has 17 residues. This CDR3 reads CASRPRDPGDYNSPLHF. CDR3 sequence (DNA): TGTGCCAGTAGACCTCGGGACCCGGGAGACTATAATTCACCCCTCCACTTT.

This clonotype came up a few times. The chain has TRBV24-1 and TRBJ2-5; the D gene could be TRBD1 or TRBD2 (5 bases each). Germline V gene lookup returns CDR1 KGHDR and CDR2 SFDVKD. Trimming took 5 bases from V and 11 from J, leaving 38 bases between them. The CDR3 extends over 20 amino acids. Here the CDR3 reads CATSVEESRGCHSPMDEQYF. The CDR3 DNA reads TGTGCCACCAGTGTTGAAGAATCGAGGGGATGCCACAGTCCTATGGATGAGCAGTACTTC.

This chain links TRBV6-2 or TRBV6-3 with TRBJ1-5; D gene ambiguous. Between the trimmed V and J ends, which lost 0 bases and 3 bases, there was a span of 9 bases. The CDR3 consists of 15 residues. Looked up from germline, CDR1 is MNHEY and CDR2 is SVGEGT. CDR3 amino acids: CASSYSIGNNQPQHF. The CDR3 region has the DNA TGTGCCAGCAGTTACTCGATCGGTAACAATCAGCCCCAGCATTTT.

This clonotype was seen at least ten times. The chain couples TRBV6-1 to TRBJ2-1; a possible D gene is TRBD2 (6 bases). Trimming took 2 bases from V and 7 from J, leaving 15 bases between them. The CDR3 spans 15 residues. Germline values: CDR1 MNHNS, CDR2 SASEGT. The CDR3 bases are TGTGCCAGCAGTGAACCGGGGCGGGGTACGAATGAGCAGTTCTTC. The encoded protein is CASSEPGRGTNEQFF.

This clonotype was seen more than once but under ten times. The chain carries TRBV20-1 and TRBJ2-5; D not certain. The length of the CDR3 is 15 residues. CDR1 and CDR2 from the germline V gene are DFQATT and SNEGSKA (reference sequence). Trimming cost V 2 bases and J 5 bases, with 18 bases left between them. In DNA, the CDR3 is TGCAGTGCTAGAATTCGCAGTAGTTTTCGGGAGACCCAGTACTTC. This encodes CSARIRSSFRETQYF.

This rearrangement joins TRBV12-3 or TRBV12-4 to TRBJ2-7; TRBD1 is a possible D gene (5 bases). Trimming left V 4 bases short and J 5 bases short, with 18 bases between. The length of the CDR3 is 15 residues. Here the CDR3 DNA reads TGTGCCAGCAGTTACAGGCCAGGTCAACGAGACGAGCAGTACTTC. This sequence encodes CASSYRPGQRDEQYF.

This clonotype was counted a few times. It may be a read error: a sequence one base away is much more abundant. This rearrangement joins TRBV7-2 to TRBJ1-5; D might be TRBD1 (5 bases). Germline V gives CDR1 SGHTA, CDR2 FQGNSA. Between the trimmed V and J ends, which lost 4 bases and 6 bases, there was a span of 13 bases. This CDR3 comprises 14 residues. The CDR3 here is CASSCQGFGQPQHF. The CDR3 region has the DNA TGTGCCAGCAGCTGTCAGGGATTTGGTCAGCCCCAGCATTTT.

The chain links TRBV28 to TRBJ2-5, with a weak D call TRBD1 (6 bases). The CDR3 is made up of 18 amino acids. Germline assignment: CDR1 MDHEN and CDR2 SYDVKM. With 6 bases removed from V and 0 bases from J, the gap between germline ends came to 23 bases. The CDR3, as DNA: TGTGCCAGCAGCTCCGGGACAACTGAGTCACGAAACCAAGAGACCCAGTACTTC. Its protein is CASSSGTTESRNQETQYF.

This clonotype was observed a handful of times. The rearrangement links TRBV7-2 to TRBJ1-4; TRBD1 aligns across 8 bases. CDR3 length: 16 residues. Germline values: CDR1 SGHTA, CDR2 FQGNSA. The trim removed 1 base at V and 7 bases at J, leaving 8 bases unmatched. The CDR3 sequence is CASSLGTGSMGEKLFF. CDR3 sequence (DNA): TGTGCCAGCAGCTTAGGGACAGGGTCAATGGGTGAAAAACTGTTTTTT.

The chain links TRBV4-3 to TRBJ2-5; tentatively, D is TRBD2 (7 bases). Germline V gene data show CDR1 as LGHNA and CDR2 as YSLEER. V shed 1 base and J shed 11 bases, with 20 bases lying between them. The CDR3 runs to 15 residues. This CDR3 is CASSQGPRIGGGQYF. In DNA form, the CDR3 reads TGCGCCAGCAGCCAAGGGCCCCGGATAGGGGGGGGGCAGTACTTC.